This TCR beta chain derives from a study of cytomegalovirus exposure and HLA in healthy donors. PCR amplification relied on 60 Vbeta primers (plus 13 Jbeta primers). Clones were read by immunoSEQ multiplex PCR, and TCRdb kept only the in-frame ones, dropping some. Of more than 85,000 clones in the sample, 77% were seen once. Study-wide results and limits: In vitro confirmation showed a few CMV-associated chains to be CMV antigen specific. It was in a later analysis that TCR association rates were seen to vary by HLA locus, highest for DRB1 and lowest for HLA-C.

Trimming stripped 0 bases from V and 0 bases from J, with 8 bases between. Germline loops: CDR1 LNHDA, CDR2 SQIVND (reference sequence). The CDR3 is 16 amino acids. Concerning this clone itself: No antigen is known for it.

The receptor was derived from a woman aged 40 to 50 in good health and CMV-seropositive. This chain connects TRBV19 to TRBJ1-4, with D perhaps matching TRBD1 (5 bases). Sequenced: PBMCs. In nucleotides, the CDR3 is TGTGCCAGTAGTATAGATCCGGGGGCAACTAATGAAAAACTGTTTTTT. Its protein product is CASSIDPGATNEKLFF.